One T cell receptor beta chain is described in this entry. Its matching antigen is unknown. This sample is drawn from a study of beta chain features in type 1 diabetes. Study results and limitations: Compared to healthy donors, patients appeared to have naive, central memory and Treg TCRB repertoires that were more alike.

Every bit of the isolated RNA underwent reverse transcription, so sequencing read expressed TCRB transcripts. Sequencing was performed with immunoSEQ multiplex PCR; in TCRdb, only in-frame clones are kept and a portion is missing. The sample holds about 180,000 clones, 10% to 15% seen once. Trimming took 0 bases from V and 4 from J, leaving 9 bases between them. CDR1 is SGHNT and CDR2 is YYREEE in the germline V gene (reference sequence). This CDR3 has 14 residues. Sequenced sample: central memory CD4+ T cells from blood. This sequence originates from a woman between 18 and 29 years old in good health. This chain links TRBV5-4 with TRBJ2-3; D might be TRBD1 (6 bases). The CDR3 coding sequence is TGTGCCAGCAGCTTGGGTCAGGGGTCAGATACGCAGTATTTT. It translates to CASSLGQGSDTQYF.